This T cell receptor beta chain was profiled in a study of beta chain features in type 1 diabetes (dated by TCRdb to the late 2010s). Background on the whole study: No differences in mean age, gender distribution, total cell number or subset yield were found between patients and healthy donors. The study compared the TCRB repertoires of sorted circulating CD4+ T cell subsets in recently diagnosed type 1 diabetes patients with those in matched healthy donors. Regulatory and stem cell-like memory subsets were isolated from only 8 patients and roughly eight healthy donors, whereas naive and central memory subsets came from all 30 or so donors. A total of 85 million to 140 million sorted cells were examined across all samples, and a strong correlation was observed between cell number per subset and RNA yield. What the work shows at the level of the full study, not this receptor alone: Patients with type 1 diabetes made fewer insertions and deleted more nucleotides at VDJ recombination sites, implying thymic rearrangement abnormalities. Only small numbers of individuals were included in the HLA sub-analyses, which left unresolved whether HLA type had any influence on TCRB rearrangement. Shorter templates might have been favored by PCR, but patient and control samples were amplified and corrected together, so both groups would have been affected equally by any skew. A moderate but significant shortening of TCRB CDR3 length was observed in type 1 diabetes patients in all four CD4+ subsets. Naive, central memory and regulatory TCRB repertoires appeared more similar among patients than among healthy donors. Because cDNA was sequenced instead of genomic DNA, highly expressing activated cells could be over-represented, though the groups showed no difference in activation or CD3 levels.

The High Capacity cDNA Reverse Transcription Kit was used to reverse transcribe all of the isolated RNA, meaning that expressed TCRB transcripts were what got sequenced. Deep immunoSEQ sequencing was applied to naive, central memory and regulatory T cell samples, giving an average of around 3.8 million total reads per sample. Sorted cells were lysed in RLT buffer and RNA was extracted with DNase-treated RNeasy Micro or Mini kits, depending on cell number. Each cell subset was processed separately to prevent cross-contamination, with patient and healthy donor samples processed together. The immunoSEQ multiplex PCR was used to amplify TCRB sequences from cDNA, generating 87-bp fragments that spanned the CDR3 region. The amplicons were sequenced using the Illumina HiSeq platform. On the authors' methods: Synthetic template baselines were used to correct PCR bias computationally, reads within Hamming distance 2 were collapsed, and singletons that could not be merged were discarded. Reads were aligned against IMGT to assign V, D and J genes, CDR3 length and insertions or deletions at six rearrangement sites. Within each subset, clonotype counts were normalized to sorted cell number, and only after that were true diversity and Gini coefficients computed with the tcR R package. The overlap coefficient, calculated on TCRB nucleotide sequences, was used to quantify repertoire sharing. Out-of-frame TCRB sequences from naive cells were analyzed to stand in for the pre-selection repertoire. Held by TCRdb, this immuneACCESS table contains in-frame sequences only and omits some clones. Under half of the omission traces to an unresolved V gene where checked; the cause of the rest is unknown. V, J and clone size are taken as reported in that table, and D and trimming were inferred from the DNA itself. The sample records more than 250,000 clones, roughly 15% of which are singletons. The top ten constitute around 0.015% of the sample.

Turning to this clone: Its antigen target is currently unknown. At one end, the junction sequence differs from germline, possibly due to a read error.

From the germline V gene, CDR1 is SNHLY and CDR2 is FYNNEI. Its CDR3 holds 17 amino acids, cysteine through phenylalanine. This entry keeps only the CDR3 DNA: 51 bases, framed from base 1. A single peripheral blood draw of about 116 mL on average was collected from each donor into heparinised tubes. Using a panel that included CD45RO, CCR7, CD25, CD127, CD95 and CD27, naive, central memory, regulatory and stem cell-like memory CD4+ T cells were sorted on a BD FACSAria II. A purity above 98% was achieved for all sorted populations. PBMCs were isolated right away by Lymphoprep density gradient centrifugation and were stained directly, without culture. To minimize batch effects, samples were stained and sorted in pairs, one healthy donor with one patient per experiment.

This receptor was taken from a young man with type 1 diabetes. Sequencing was performed on naive CD4+ T cells from blood. This sample's cell subset or site label indicates: true naive CD4+ T cells. The chain joins TRBV2 to TRBJ2-5, with TRBD2 matching 12 junction bases. In nucleotides, the sequence is TGTACCAGCAGCGTTCCTAGCGGGGGGGCCGGGAAAGAGACCCAGTACTTC. Translated, this is CTSSVPSGGAGKETQYF.